The 26 T cell receptor beta chains given below trace back to one sample, sequenced in a study of cytomegalovirus exposure and HLA in healthy donors. The PCR made use of 60 Vbeta and 13 Jbeta primers. Repertoires were generated with immunoSEQ multiplex PCR, while TCRdb's copy carries only in-frame clones and drops some. This repertoire includes approximately 93,000 clones. Sequenced material: PBMCs. Receptors were obtained from a woman aged 25 to 45 in good health and CMV-seronegative.

This chain uses TRBV6-5 with TRBJ1-2, with 7 nucleotides matching TRBD1. This CDR3 is built from 13 residues. J gave up 4 bases and V 6 bases, and 5 bases lay outside the gene matches. Germline V CDR1 and CDR2: MNHEY, SVGAGI. The CDR3 bases are TGTGCCAGCAGGCTGACAGGGACCTATGGCTACACCTTC. This encodes CASRLTGTYGYTF.

The chain combines TRBV19 with TRBJ2-5, with a tentative D call TRBD1 (5 bases). The CDR3 is made up of 15 amino acids. The V and J ends lost 3 bases and 5 bases respectively, with 16 bases between them. Per germline, CDR1 LNHDA and CDR2 SQIVND (reference sequence). DNA of the CDR3: TGTGCCAGTAGTATTGGCGCAGGGCAACCGGAGACCCAGTACTTC. It codes for CASSIGAGQPETQYF.

This chain connects TRBV23-1 to TRBJ1-5, with D possibly being TRBD1 (5 bases). TRBV23-1 carries the ORF label, with uncertain function. This CDR3 has 13 amino acids. The V end lost 0 bases, the J end lost 8 bases, and 8 bases lay between the germline ends. CDR3 loop: CASSQSTGEPQHF. DNA for the CDR3: TGCGCCAGCAGTCAATCTACAGGCGAGCCCCAGCATTTT.

J is TRBJ1-5 and V is TRBV18; maybe TRBD1 (6 bases). CDR3 length equals 17 residues. In germline, CDR1 is KGHSH, CDR2 LQKENI. Deletions cut 3 bases from V and 0 bases from J, with 15 bases between. This CDR3 reads CASSPQGPVYSNQPQHF. The CDR3 DNA sequence: TGTGCCAGCTCACCTCAGGGGCCGGTCTATAGCAATCAGCCCCAGCATTTT.

V usage is TRBV2 and J usage is TRBJ1-5; possible D gene TRBD1, 5 bases. With 3 bases removed from V and 7 bases from J, the gap between germline ends came to 13 bases. This CDR3 comprises 14 residues. CDR1 SNHLY and CDR2 FYNNEI come from the germline V gene. CDR3 sequence: CASSDRASGQPQHF. In nucleotides, the CDR3 is TGTGCCAGCAGTGACAGGGCTTCTGGACAGCCCCAGCATTTT.

This chain connects TRBV2 to TRBJ2-3; 10 bases line up with TRBD2. The germline gives CDR1 SNHLY, CDR2 FYNNEI. This CDR3 has 16 residues. Trimming at V came to 2 bases and at J to 3 bases, leaving 5 bases not matched to a gene. CDR3 DNA sequence: TGTGCCAGCAGTGAACTAAGCGGGGGGGCGACAGATACGCAGTATTTT. It is translated as CASSELSGGATDTQYF.

This chain connects TRBV27 to TRBJ1-5, with 9 bases aligning to TRBD1. The CDR3 contains 15 residues. The germline gives CDR1 MNHEY, CDR2 SMNVEV (reference sequence). V shed 4 bases and J 5 bases; nucleotides not matched to a gene: 6. The CDR3 sequence: CASSYGTGLDQPQHF. The CDR3 bases are TGTGCCAGCAGTTACGGGACAGGGTTGGATCAGCCCCAGCATTTT.

The chain joins TRBV5-6 to TRBJ1-2; a weak D match, TRBD1 (6 bases). Deletions cut 1 base from V and 1 base from J, with 8 bases between. CDR1 is SGHDT, CDR2 YYEEEE, per germline. The CDR3 spans 14 residues. The CDR3: CASSLTGRNYGYTF. CDR3 sequence (DNA): TGTGCCAGCAGCTTGACAGGGCGTAACTATGGCTACACCTTC.

The chain carries TRBV6-6 and TRBJ1-1; tentative D call: TRBD1 (6 bases). The CDR3 is made up of 15 amino acids. Germline lookup yields CDR1 MNHNY and CDR2 SVGAGI (reference sequence). V lost 0 bases and J 5 bases, leaving 13 bases between the germline ends. The CDR3 DNA sequence: TGTGCCAGCAGTTACTCGGGCCAGGGGCTAACTGAAGCTTTCTTT. The encoded protein is CASSYSGQGLTEAFF.

This chain links TRBV27 with TRBJ2-4; 15 nucleotides align to TRBD2. CDR1 MNHEY and CDR2 SMNVEV come from the germline V gene (reference sequence). V shed 6 bases, J shed 0 bases, and the junction held 6 bases outside the gene matches. The CDR3 length is 18 residues. CDR3 sequence (DNA): TGTGCCAGCAGGCCGGGACTAGCGGGAGGACTAGCCAAAAACATTCAGTACTTC. Its protein is CASRPGLAGGLAKNIQYF.

The chain combines TRBV19 with TRBJ1-4; D not certain. The germline V gene has CDR1 LNHDA and CDR2 SQIVND (reference sequence). The V end was cut by 0 bases, the J end by 8 bases, with 10 bases between. The CDR3 loop spans 14 amino acids. CDR3 DNA: TGTGCCAGTAGTATAGACGGGGAGAGCGAAAAACTGTTTTTT. Its protein is CASSIDGESEKLFF.

The V call is TRBV5-6, the J call TRBJ2-7; 7 bases are shared with TRBD1. Germline V gene lookup returns CDR1 SGHDT and CDR2 YYEEEE. The CDR3 totals 13 residues. V dropped 4 bases and J dropped 7; count of bases not matched to a gene: 8. This CDR3 is CASSPDRIGEQYF. DNA for the CDR3: TGTGCCAGCAGCCCGGACAGGATCGGAGAGCAGTACTTC. The full variable domain, with the rest looked up from reference TRBV5-6 and TRBJ2-7, is DAGVTQSPTHLIKTRGQQVTLRCSPKSGHDTVSWYQQALGQGPQFIFQYYEEEERQRGNFPDRFSGHQFPNYSSELNVNALLLGDSALYLCASSPDRIGEQYFGPGTRLTVT.

The rearrangement links TRBV28 to TRBJ2-7, with D possibly being TRBD2 (6 bases). The germline V and J ends were trimmed by 4 bases and 3 bases, with 16 bases remaining between them. CDR3 size: 15 residues. CDR1 is MDHEN, CDR2 SYDVKM, per germline. The CDR3 sequence is CASSSHAGSNYEQYF. The CDR3 DNA sequence: TGTGCCAGCAGTTCTCACGCCGGGAGCAACTACGAGCAGTACTTC.

This chain uses TRBV14 with TRBJ2-1; D unclear. V was cut by 4 bases and J by 7 bases, with 5 bases left in between. CDR1 is SGHDN, CDR2 FVKESK, per germline. This CDR3 is built from 11 residues. CDR3 sequence reads: CASSLSNEQFF. CDR3 nucleotide sequence: TGTGCCAGCAGCCTTTCGAATGAGCAGTTCTTC.

The V gene is TRBV25-1, the J gene TRBJ1-4; TRBD1 aligns across 8 bases. The CDR3 contains 14 residues. Trimming took 3 bases from V and 4 from J; bases not matched to a gene: 1. CDR1 and CDR2 (germline): MGHDK, SYGVNS. The CDR3 sequence is CASSDDRGNEKLFF. CDR3 DNA sequence: TGTGCCAGCAGTGATGACAGGGGTAATGAAAAACTGTTTTTT.

The chain combines TRBV28 with TRBJ2-1; 12 nucleotides agree with TRBD2. Trimming cost V 5 bases and J 5 bases; bases outside gene matches: 1. Germline values: CDR1 MDHEN, CDR2 SYDVKM. There are 14 residues in the CDR3. CDR3 bases: TGTGCCAGCAGTCTAGCGGGGGGGAACAATGAGCAGTTCTTC. Its translation is CASSLAGGNNEQFF.

The chain recombines TRBV29-1 with TRBJ2-7; TRBD1 matches 10 bases. This CDR3 region has 14 residues. The V gene's germline CDR1 is SQVTM and CDR2 ANQGSEA. With 4 bases clipped from V and 2 bases from J, the junction kept 5 bases outside the gene matches. The CDR3 DNA reads as TGCAGCGTTGGATTCGGGACAGGGGCCTACGAGCAGTACTTC. Its protein is CSVGFGTGAYEQYF.

The CDR3 loop is CASSRRGTYEQYF. Here the CDR3 DNA reads TGTGCCAGTAGTAGGAGGGGAACCTACGAGCAGTACTTC. The chain combines TRBV19 with TRBJ2-7; perhaps TRBD2 as D (6 bases). The CDR3 length is 13 residues. The V end was cut by 4 bases, the J end by 2 bases, with 9 bases between. Germline CDR1 LNHDA, CDR2 SQIVND (reference sequence).

V gene TRBV19 combines with J gene TRBJ2-5, with TRBD1 identical over 9 bases. The better agreement between TRBJ2-7 and the DNA end casts doubt on the J call. There are 15 residues in the CDR3. Germline CDR1 is LNHDA and CDR2 is SQIVND (reference sequence). CDR3: CASSGQGRFGYEQYF. The CDR3 region has the DNA TGTGCCAGTAGCGGACAGGGGAGGTTTGGCTACGAGCAGTACTTC.

The chain uses TRBV6-1 and TRBJ2-7; D is possibly TRBD1 (5 bases). This CDR3 is built from 13 residues. The V gene's germline CDR1 is MNHNS and CDR2 SASEGT. The germline V and J ends were trimmed by 1 base and 5 bases, with 9 bases remaining between them. In DNA, the CDR3 is TGTGCCAGCAGTGAAGGGACACCTCACGAGCAGTACTTC. Its translation: CASSEGTPHEQYF.

Concerning this clone: A read error may account for a junction end that differs from germline. This chain uses TRBV5-1 with TRBJ1-1, with D tentatively TRBD1 (5 bases). The CDR3 is 16 amino acids. Germline CDR1 reads SGHRS; CDR2 reads YFSETQ. The CDR3 reads CATSPIGGTGNTEAFF. CDR3 coding DNA: TGCGCCACCAGCCCTATTGGGGGGACGGGGAACACTGAAGCTTTCTTT.

The chain joins TRBV7-6 to TRBJ2-7, with a tentative D call TRBD2 (5 bases). CDR1 is SGHVS, CDR2 FNYEAQ, per germline. This CDR3 contains 14 residues. V was trimmed by 4 bases and J by 4 bases, leaving 14 bases between them. CDR3 coding DNA: TGTGCCAGCAGCTACCTAGAAACGGGGTACGAGCAGTACTTC. Its protein is CASSYLETGYEQYF.

This chain joins TRBV9 and TRBJ2-3; 7 bases are shared with TRBD2. CDR1 is SGDLS, CDR2 YYNGEE, per germline. CDR3 length: 17 residues. V shed 0 bases, J shed 2 bases, and the junction held 9 bases outside the gene matches. The CDR3 nucleotides read TGTGCCAGCAGCGTAGGGGGCGGGAGAGGGGTCACAGATACGCAGTATTTT. Translation gives CASSVGGGRGVTDTQYF.

The chain couples TRBV7-3 to TRBJ2-2; TRBD2 aligns across 7 bases. CDR1 SGHTA and CDR2 FQGTGA come from the germline V gene. Trimming cost V 6 bases and J 1 base; bases outside gene matches: 2. CDR3 length: 14 amino acids. The CDR3 DNA sequence: TGTGCCAGCAGAGAGCGGGGGAACACCGGGGAGCTGTTTTTT. Its translation is CASRERGNTGELFF.

V gene TRBV4-2 combines with J gene TRBJ2-3; perhaps TRBD2 as D (5 bases). Per the germline V gene, CDR1 is LGHNA and CDR2 is YNFKEQ. V shed 1 base and J shed 4 bases, with 12 bases lying between them. CDR3 length: 15 residues. CDR3 nucleotide sequence: TGTGCCAGCAGCCAAGTGGCGGGTAAGGCAGATACGCAGTATTTT. It encodes CASSQVAGKADTQYF.

The chain has TRBV19 and TRBJ2-2; 8 bases map to TRBD1. The CDR3 loop spans 17 amino acids. V gave up 6 bases and J gave up 4 bases; unmatched junction bases: 13. CDR1 is LNHDA, CDR2 SQIVND, per germline (reference sequence). This CDR3 is CASRAPPGTGATGELFF. CDR3 DNA sequence: TGTGCCAGTAGGGCCCCCCCCGGGACAGGAGCCACCGGGGAGCTGTTTTTT.